The TCR beta chain described here comes from a study of T cell clonotyping in hematopoietic cell transplantation. The germline gives CDR1 LNHDA, CDR2 SQIVND (reference sequence). Trimming at V came to 3 bases and at J to 0 bases, leaving 13 bases not matched to a gene. This CDR3 has 19 residues. TCRdb's copy holds only in-frame clones and misses some; the assay was immunoSEQ multiplex PCR. The sample lists more than 10,000 clones; around nine tenths were seen once. This sequence originates from a man younger than 45 in good health. Some clones in this sample may be carry-over from other donors' samples. The sequencing input was peripheral blood mononuclear cells. J is TRBJ1-5 and V is TRBV19; 8 nucleotides line up with TRBD1. The chain's CDR3 is CASSMGSRGPESSNQPQHF. The DNA of the CDR3 is TGTGCCAGTAGTATGGGGAGCAGGGGGCCCGAAAGTAGCAATCAGCCCCAGCATTTT.